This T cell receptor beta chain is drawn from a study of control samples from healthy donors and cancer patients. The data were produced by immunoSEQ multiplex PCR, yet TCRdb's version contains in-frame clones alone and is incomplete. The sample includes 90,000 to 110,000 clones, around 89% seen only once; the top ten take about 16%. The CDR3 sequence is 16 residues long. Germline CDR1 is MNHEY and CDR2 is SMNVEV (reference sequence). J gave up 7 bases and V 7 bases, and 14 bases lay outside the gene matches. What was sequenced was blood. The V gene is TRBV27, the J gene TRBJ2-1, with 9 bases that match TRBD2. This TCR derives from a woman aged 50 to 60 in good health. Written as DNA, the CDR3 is TGTGCCAGCAAGACCGGGGCGCGGGGGGGGCGTAATGAGCAGTTCTTC. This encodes CASKTGARGGRNEQFF.